This T cell receptor (beta chain) was recovered during a study of T-cell memory formation after mild COVID-19. Whole-study findings and limits: Day 15 to 85 contracting clones showed balanced CD4/CD8; day 15 to 37 expanders favored CD4+.

TCRdb re-called the 5' RACE reads through MiXCR, storing one row per CDR3 protein. Of about 440,000 distinct CDR3 sequences in the sample, about 19% are singletons; the top ten hold about 8.8%. Comments on this clonotype: Its antigen is still unknown.

Germline V lookup: CDR1 SEHNR, CDR2 FQNEAQ (reference sequence). The CDR3 has 11 residues. V dropped 4 bases and J dropped 8 bases, with 8 bases sitting between them. The receptor's source is an adult woman who had mild COVID-19 (a few samples of this study predate the infection). Cell type and time point are not known. Specimen: PBMCs or a T cell subset sorted from them (not recorded which). This rearrangement joins TRBV7-9 to TRBJ1-2; unclear D gene. The CDR3 DNA follows: TGTGCCAGCAGCTCGGGTTCCGGCTACACCTTC. Translated, it gives CASSSGSGYTF.